This T cell receptor (beta chain) was recovered during a study of blood T cell repertoires in COVID-19. Study background: Samples came from the United States, Italy and Spain, spanning acute and convalescent COVID-19. PBMCs, B-cell-depleted T cells, or T cells provided the cDNA or gDNA that made up the material.

The CDR3 extends over 13 amino acids. Trimming took 2 bases from V and 3 from J, leaving 8 bases between them. Germline-derived CDR1 and CDR2 are KGHSH and LQKENI. Original handling: Reference gene primer amplification yielded estimated nucleated cell counts. The data were produced by immunoSEQ multiplex PCR, yet TCRdb's version contains in-frame clones alone and is incomplete. V and J calls and clone size are given by that table; D and trimming were obtained from the DNA. Among approximately 160,000 clones listed, 70% to 90% were seen once. The sequenced material came from peripheral blood. The rearrangement links TRBV18 to TRBJ2-7; a possible D gene is TRBD1 (6 bases). The clonotype comes from a man aged 35 to 55 who had recovered from COVID-19. The CDR3 spells CASSPETGYEQYF. The CDR3 region has the DNA TGTGCCAGCTCACCAGAGACAGGCTACGAGCAGTACTTC.